This TCR beta chain was sequenced during a study of blood T cell repertoires in COVID-19. Germline V gene sequence: CDR1 SNHLY, CDR2 FYNNEI. V trimming: 8 bases; J trimming: 6 bases; junction bases outside the gene matches: 7. CDR3 length: 13 amino acids. In the authors' methods: Counts of nucleated cells, estimated from reference gene primer amplification, were obtained. Repertoires were generated with immunoSEQ multiplex PCR, while TCRdb's copy carries only in-frame clones and drops some. The V and J calls and clone size were taken over from that table, and D and trimming were inferred from the DNA. In the table there are a few hundred thousand clones, about 90% of which are singletons. Seattle enrolled patients during active infection and tracked them longitudinally.

Specimen: peripheral blood. The source of this sequence is a man aged 18 to 35 with COVID-19, enrolled during active disease. This rearrangement joins TRBV2 to TRBJ2-7, with 10 bases identical to TRBD2. The CDR3 DNA reads as TGTGCCAGCGGGAGCGGGGGGGCTATCGAGCAGTACTTC. Residues: CASGSGGAIEQYF.